These 30 T cell receptor beta chains share one sample of origin, sequenced in a study of cytomegalovirus exposure and HLA in healthy donors. PCR involved 60 Vbeta and 13 Jbeta primers. TCRdb's table, derived via immunoSEQ multiplex PCR, lists solely in-frame clones and lacks some. The table gives about 140,000 clones; the top ten clones make up 0.75% to 1% of it. Sequencing was performed on PBMCs. The receptors derive from a male donor in good health and CMV-seronegative.

V is TRBV25-1 and J is TRBJ1-6, with 7 bases lining up with TRBD1. This CDR3 spans 15 amino acids. The germline CDR1 and CDR2 sequences are MGHDK and SYGVNS. V lost 7 bases and J lost 9; bases outside the gene matches: 12. In nucleotides, the CDR3 is TGTGCCAGCACGGGGCCGACAGGGTCCCGTTCACCCCTCCACTTT. Translation gives CASTGPTGSRSPLHF.

The chain combines TRBV29-1 with TRBJ2-6; maybe TRBD2 (5 bases). Germline V gene data show CDR1 as SQVTM and CDR2 as ANQGSEA. Trimming cost V 3 bases and J 4 bases, with 16 bases left between them. The CDR3 has 16 amino acids. In DNA form, the CDR3 reads TGCAGCGTTGAGCTCGGGAATCCATCAGGGGCCAACGTCCTGACTTTC. Translating gives CSVELGNPSGANVLTF.

This chain joins TRBV4-3 and TRBJ2-7; TRBD2 matches 7 bases. Germline V lookup: CDR1 LGHNA, CDR2 YSLEER. Trimming at V came to 1 base and at J to 3 bases, leaving 3 bases not matched to a gene. The CDR3 covers 14 residues. CDR3 DNA sequence: TGCGCCAGCAGCCAAGCCCGGACTAGCTACGAGCAGTACTTC. It is translated as CASSQARTSYEQYF.

The chain uses TRBV7-9 and TRBJ1-4; D gene ambiguous. Germline CDR1 SEHNR, CDR2 FQNEAQ (reference sequence). Trimming stripped 3 bases from V and 7 bases from J, with 12 bases between. This CDR3 is built from 14 residues. The CDR3 here is CASSFPGGREKLFF. For the CDR3, the DNA is TGTGCCAGCAGCTTCCCTGGCGGGCGTGAAAAACTGTTTTTT.

The chain carries TRBV5-1 and TRBJ2-1, with 7 bases that match TRBD2. The germline gives CDR1 SGHRS, CDR2 YFSETQ. The V and J ends lost 4 bases and 2 bases, in that order; junction bases with no gene match: 6. This CDR3 spans 15 amino acids. The CDR3 region is CASSRPGGTYNEQFF. CDR3 DNA sequence: TGCGCCAGCAGCCGGCCGGGGGGAACCTACAATGAGCAGTTCTTC.

V and J are TRBV7-9 and TRBJ2-7, with 13 bases lining up with TRBD2. The V gene end was trimmed by 5 bases and the J gene end by 0 bases; junction bases not matched to a gene: 7. CDR1 and CDR2 from the germline V gene are SEHNR and FQNEAQ (reference sequence). This CDR3 is built from 17 residues. CDR3 bases: TGTGCCAGCAGCGTCAGACTAGCGGGGGGATTCTCCTACGAGCAGTACTTC. It is translated as CASSVRLAGGFSYEQYF.

This rearrangement joins TRBV5-6 to TRBJ1-5; D is perhaps TRBD1 (6 bases). The CDR3 runs to 18 residues. CDR1 is SGHDT and CDR2 is YYEEEE in the germline V gene. Trimming took off 4 bases at V and 5 bases at J, with 25 bases between the two ends. For the CDR3, the DNA is TGTGCCAGCAGCAGCGACAGGAATCGGCGCGGGGGGGATCAGCCCCAGCATTTT. It is translated as CASSSDRNRRGGDQPQHF.

The chain carries TRBV6-1 and TRBJ1-5; 9 nucleotides agree with TRBD1. Germline V gene sequence: CDR1 MNHNS, CDR2 SASEGT. The CDR3 contains 17 residues. Trimming took 4 bases from V and 2 from J; bases not matched to a gene: 9. CDR3 amino acids: CASSGTGALHGNQPQHF. The CDR3 DNA is TGTGCCAGCAGTGGGACAGGGGCCCTGCATGGCAATCAGCCCCAGCATTTT.

The V and J genes are TRBV19 and TRBJ2-1; TRBD2 aligns across 11 bases. The V segment lost 1 base and the J segment 5 bases; nucleotides outside the gene matches: 7. CDR3 size: 17 residues. Germline values: CDR1 LNHDA, CDR2 SQIVND (reference sequence). The CDR3, as DNA: TGTGCCAGTAGTATAGCTAGCGGGAGGTTCCTCGACAATGAGCAGTTCTTC. Translation: CASSIASGRFLDNEQFF.

This chain links TRBV5-5 with TRBJ1-2; no firm D call. This CDR3 has 15 amino acids. V was pared by 4 bases and J by 8 bases, with 21 bases between. CDR1 and CDR2 from the germline V gene are SGHKS and YYEKEE (reference sequence). The CDR3 region has the DNA TGTGCCAGCAGCCTGCGGGCGACGGACGAAGGAGGCTACACCTTC. Its protein is CASSLRATDEGGYTF.

The chain is built from TRBV11-2 and TRBJ2-2, with a possible D match to TRBD2 (5 bases). Germline CDR1 and CDR2: SGHAT and FQNNGV. The V end was cut by 2 bases, the J end by 4 bases, with 17 bases between. The CDR3 is made up of 17 amino acids. CDR3 sequence (DNA): TGTGCCAGCAGCTTAAGGGTGAGGGAGCCCAGCACCGGGGAGCTGTTTTTT. Its translation: CASSLRVREPSTGELFF. The full variable domain, completed using reference TRBV11-2 and TRBJ2-2, is EAGVAQSPRYKIIEKRQSVAFWCNPISGHATLYWYQQILGQGPKLLIQFQNNGVVDDSQLPKDRFSAERLKGVDSTLKIQPAKLEDSAVYLCASSLRVREPSTGELFFGEGSRLTVL.

V and J are TRBV15 and TRBJ1-3; possibly TRBD1 for D (5 bases). V dropped 0 bases and J dropped 0 bases, with 18 bases sitting between them. Germline V gene lookup returns CDR1 LNHNV and CDR2 YYDKDF (reference sequence). CDR3 length equals 19 residues. CDR3: CATSRDPRPGSLSGNTIYF. CDR3 bases: TGTGCCACCAGCAGAGATCCCCGGCCAGGGTCCCTCTCTGGAAACACCATATATTTT.

J is TRBJ2-3 and V is TRBV10-3, with D perhaps matching TRBD1 (6 bases). This CDR3 is built from 14 residues. Trimming removed 2 bases at V and 4 bases at J, with 10 bases between. The V gene's germline CDR1 is ENHRY and CDR2 SYGVKD. The CDR3 bases are TGTGCCATCAGTGAGGGGGGCAGGGCAGATACGCAGTATTTT. Translation gives CAISEGGRADTQYF.

V and J are TRBV19 and TRBJ2-7, with 13 bases that match TRBD2. From germline, CDR1 is LNHDA and CDR2 SQIVND (reference sequence). V lost 4 bases, J lost 5 bases, and 8 bases stayed unmatched. This CDR3 is 16 amino acids long. The CDR3 region is CASSTRLAGGVHEQYF. CDR3 in DNA: TGTGCCAGTAGTACCAGACTAGCGGGGGGCGTACACGAGCAGTACTTC.

V is TRBV7-2 and J is TRBJ1-1; unclear D gene. The germline gives CDR1 SGHTA, CDR2 FQGNSA. Trimming pared 5 bases from V and 8 bases from J, leaving 15 bases between. The CDR3 is 13 residues long. CDR3 amino acids: CASSTRAGIEAFF. The CDR3 DNA sequence: TGTGCCAGCAGCACCCGGGCGGGCATAGAAGCTTTCTTT.

The J gene is TRBJ2-1, the V gene TRBV6-6; weak D call: TRBD2 (6 bases). Germline V gene sequence: CDR1 MNHNY, CDR2 SVGAGI (reference sequence). Trimming left V 0 bases short and J 3 bases short, with 12 bases between. The CDR3 contains 16 residues. The CDR3 region is CASSYSRDFLYNEQFF. CDR3 in DNA: TGTGCCAGCAGTTACTCCCGGGACTTCCTCTACAATGAGCAGTTCTTC.

The genes are TRBV6-5 and TRBJ1-1; D gene ambiguous. This CDR3 is 11 amino acids long. Germline assignment: CDR1 MNHEY and CDR2 SVGAGI. V dropped 6 bases and J dropped 1 base, with 3 bases sitting between them. The CDR3 DNA follows: TGTGCCAGCAGACAGAACACTGAAGCTTTCTTT. This translates into CASRQNTEAFF.

J is TRBJ2-7 and V is TRBV5-6; D is possibly TRBD1 (5 bases). The CDR3 runs to 12 residues. V lost 2 bases and J lost 7, with 10 bases in between. The V gene's germline CDR1 is SGHDT and CDR2 YYEEEE. This CDR3 is CASSFLRAEQYF. CDR3 DNA sequence: TGTGCCAGCAGCTTCCTCAGGGCGGAGCAGTACTTC. Full variable domain (missing parts from reference TRBV5-6 and TRBJ2-7): DAGVTQSPTHLIKTRGQQVTLRCSPKSGHDTVSWYQQALGQGPQFIFQYYEEEERQRGNFPDRFSGHQFPNYSSELNVNALLLGDSALYLCASSFLRAEQYFGPGTRLTVT.

The rearrangement joins TRBV5-1 to TRBJ1-1; a possible D gene is TRBD1 (6 bases). V lost 0 bases to trimming and J lost 0 bases, with 15 bases between them. Per the germline V gene, CDR1 is SGHRS and CDR2 is YFSETQ. There are 17 residues in the CDR3. CDR3 in amino acids: CASSLGMDSAMNTEAFF. The CDR3 DNA reads as TGCGCCAGCAGCTTGGGGATGGACAGCGCTATGAACACTGAAGCTTTCTTT.

V usage is TRBV25-1 and J usage is TRBJ2-7; a weak D match, TRBD2 (5 bases). With 10 bases removed from V and 3 bases from J, the gap between germline ends came to 16 bases. The CDR3 is made up of 13 amino acids. Germline loops: CDR1 MGHDK, CDR2 SYGVNS. CDR3 DNA: TGTGCCACCATTTCGAGGGTAGGCTACGAGCAGTACTTC. It yields the protein CATISRVGYEQYF.

The J gene is TRBJ2-7, the V gene TRBV30; TRBD2 agrees at 13 bases. J gave up 4 bases and V 6 bases, and 3 bases lay outside the gene matches. The CDR3 has 13 amino acids. Per germline, CDR1 GTSNPN and CDR2 SVGIG (reference sequence). CDR3: CACLGLAGYEQYF. CDR3 nucleotides: TGTGCCTGCCTGGGACTAGCGGGGTACGAGCAGTACTTC.

The rearrangement uses TRBV30 and TRBJ1-5, with D tentatively TRBD1 (5 bases). CDR3 size: 14 residues. Germline CDR1 reads GTSNPN; CDR2 reads SVGIG (reference sequence). The V end was cut by 0 bases, the J end by 4 bases, with 10 bases between. The DNA of the CDR3 is TGTGCCTGGAGTGTGCAGGGAGGGAATCAGCCCCAGCATTTT. The encoded protein is CAWSVQGGNQPQHF. The whole variable domain, remainder taken from reference TRBV30 and TRBJ1-5, is SQTIHQWPATLVQPVGSPLSLECTVEGTSNPNLYWYRQAAGRGLQLLFYSVGIGQISSEVPQNLSASRPQDRQFILSSKKLLLSDSGFYLCAWSVQGGNQPQHFGDGTRLSIL.

The genes are TRBV2 and TRBJ2-5; 12 nucleotides line up with TRBD2. Germline-derived CDR1 and CDR2 are SNHLY and FYNNEI. J gave up 5 bases and V 0 bases, and 7 bases lay outside the gene matches. This CDR3 has 17 amino acids. The CDR3 DNA follows: TGTGCCAGCAGTGAAGCGCTAGCGGGAGGGCCCCCCGAGACCCAGTACTTC. Protein: CASSEALAGGPPETQYF.

The chain carries TRBV6-1 and TRBJ2-1; D is undetermined. The CDR3 runs to 11 residues. Germline V CDR1 and CDR2: MNHNS, SASEGT. V lost 6 bases, J lost 6 bases, and 6 bases lay in between. The DNA for the CDR3 is TGTGCCAGCAGCCCGAGCAATGAGCAGTTCTTC. It specifies CASSPSNEQFF.

The rearrangement links TRBV19 to TRBJ2-2, with D possibly matching TRBD1 (7 bases). Per the germline V gene, CDR1 is LNHDA and CDR2 is SQIVND (reference sequence). The CDR3 is 15 amino acids. V dropped 7 bases and J dropped 3 bases, with 15 bases sitting between them. The CDR3, as DNA: TGTGCCAGTATAGACCTCAGGGGGGACACCGGGGAGCTGTTTTTT. Its translation is CASIDLRGDTGELFF.

The V gene is TRBV9, the J gene TRBJ2-3; perhaps TRBD2 as D (5 bases). Germline V gene lookup returns CDR1 SGDLS and CDR2 YYNGEE. This CDR3 is built from 15 residues. V gave up 2 bases and J gave up 0 bases, with 10 bases separating them. The CDR3 spells CASSVQGSSTDTQYF. The CDR3 DNA reads TGTGCCAGCAGCGTGCAAGGGAGTAGCACAGATACGCAGTATTTT.

To note about this clone: Different DNA sequences within this sample yield the same CDR3. The V gene is TRBV19, the J gene TRBJ2-7, with 8 positions matching TRBD1. CDR3 length equals 14 residues. Looked up from germline, CDR1 is LNHDA and CDR2 is SQIVND (reference sequence). V dropped 5 bases and J dropped 3; count of bases not matched to a gene: 6. As DNA, the CDR3 is TGTGCCAGTAGTTCAGGGACAGGAGGCTACGAGCAGTACTTC. The encoded protein is CASSSGTGGYEQYF.

This chain links TRBV12-5 with TRBJ2-7, with 10 bases lining up with TRBD2. CDR3 size: 15 residues. V gave up 5 bases and J gave up 2 bases; unmatched junction bases: 6. Germline V lookup: CDR1 LGHNT, CDR2 FRNRAP. The DNA for the CDR3 is TGTGCTAGTGGTCCTCGGACTAGCGGAACCTACGAGCAGTACTTC. It yields the protein CASGPRTSGTYEQYF.

The chain couples TRBV30 to TRBJ2-2; 8 bases fit TRBD2. With 3 bases clipped from V and 1 base from J, the junction kept 4 bases outside the gene matches. This CDR3 comprises 15 residues. Per germline, CDR1 GTSNPN and CDR2 SVGIG (reference sequence). The CDR3 protein is CAWRRLAGNTGELFF. The CDR3 bases are TGTGCCTGGAGACGTCTAGCGGGGAACACCGGGGAGCTGTTTTTT.

J is TRBJ1-2 and V is TRBV11-2; D unclear. The CDR3 is made up of 13 amino acids. Per germline, CDR1 SGHAT and CDR2 FQNNGV. V lost 2 bases to trimming and J lost 6 bases, with 10 bases between them. CDR3 sequence: CASSLPGSNGYTF. CDR3 DNA: TGTGCCAGCAGCTTACCCGGTAGTAATGGCTACACCTTC.